This T cell receptor (beta chain) was sequenced in a study of blood T cell repertoires in COVID-19. The CDR3 runs 14 residues. CDR1 and CDR2 from the germline V gene are SEHNR and FQNEAQ (reference sequence). V lost 5 bases and J lost 4, with 14 bases in between. Original analysis: Reference gene primer amplification gave estimated nucleated cell counts. Generated by immunoSEQ multiplex PCR, the TCRdb table keeps only in-frame clones and is missing some. V, J and clone size reflect that table, while D and trimming were determined from the DNA. The sample shows about 14,000 clones, roughly 87% of them seen only once.

This TCR derives from a human donor with active COVID-19. The donor label of this sample is uncertain. Material for sequencing was peripheral blood. The chain recombines TRBV7-9 with TRBJ1-1, with D tentatively TRBD1 (5 bases). CDR3 nucleotide sequence: TGTGCCAGCAGCCCTACGCTCGGGGGCACTGAAGCTTTCTTT. This sequence encodes CASSPTLGGTEAFF.